Described below is a single TCR beta chain sequence and its context. Its antigen is as yet unknown. The data are from a study of radiotherapy plus CTLA-4 blockade in lung cancer. In the study overall: Across the patients, objective responses occurred in 18%, and disease control in under 40%. Study findings and constraints: Blood-borne expansion of tumor-derived TCR clones followed radiotherapy plus ipilimumab. With interferon-beta, early dynamics of blood T cell clones were reported to best predict response.

The protocol was immunoSEQ multiplex PCR, while the TCRdb copy is restricted to in-frame clones and leaves out a portion. Here the sample spans around 100,000 clones, 81% being singletons. Germline V gives CDR1 MNHNS, CDR2 SASEGT. Deletions cut 0 bases from V and 8 bases from J, with 23 bases between. The CDR3 runs to 18 residues. It was focal radiation plus CTLA-4 blockade with ipilimumab that patients with chemo-refractory metastatic non-small-cell lung cancer received. The sample in question was peripheral blood, obtained from a patient treated with radiotherapy plus ipilimumab. This receptor was identified in a human donor with non-small cell lung cancer that progressed on radiotherapy plus ipilimumab. Some clones in this sample may be carry-over from other donors' samples. The chain recombines TRBV6-1 with TRBJ2-1; D is unresolved. CDR3 coding DNA: TGTGCCAGCAGTGAAGCGATAGGCGCGGTTTCCCTTGTCGATGAGCAGTTCTTC. Protein sequence: CASSEAIGAVSLVDEQFF.